The clone carrying this T cell receptor (beta chain) came up many times. The antigen is not known. The sample is drawn from a study of identical twins. A universal primer site arose from template switching, and cDNA bore unique molecular identifiers. TCRdb reprocessed the 5' RACE reads via MiXCR and lists one record per CDR3 protein. The data contain roughly 260,000 distinct CDR3 sequences, roughly an eighth of them singletons. This CDR3 contains 16 residues. Germline CDR1 DFQATT, CDR2 SNEGSKA (reference sequence). V lost 2 bases and J 0 bases, leaving 14 bases between the germline ends. Study results and caveats: Carriage of fewer insertions was seen in abundant cord blood beta clonotypes, whereas memory repertoires showed none. Excess sharing by twins proved weaker in beta out-of-frame sequences.

This sequence joins TRBV20-1 and TRBJ2-1, with a possible D match to TRBD2 (6 bases). The sequence derives from a woman aged 18-29 years in good health. Sequencing was carried out using memory (CD45RO+) T cells sorted from blood. CDR3 residues: CSARQTAGSSYNEQFF. The CDR3 region has the DNA TGCAGTGCTAGACAAACAGCGGGTAGCTCCTACAATGAGCAGTTCTTC.